Following are 21 T cell receptor beta chains from one sample sequenced in a study of cytomegalovirus exposure and HLA in healthy donors. 13 Jbeta primers and 60 Vbeta primers were used for the PCR. This table comes from immunoSEQ multiplex PCR, and its TCRdb copy is limited to in-frame clones, with some not included. The sample gives some 140,000 clones, about 74% of which show up once; approximately 4% is in the top ten. Sequencing was carried out using PBMCs. All receptors derive from a woman in her 40s in good health and CMV-seronegative.

The J gene is TRBJ1-1, the V gene TRBV7-9; 8 bases match TRBD1. Per the germline V gene, CDR1 is SEHNR and CDR2 is FQNEAQ (reference sequence). The CDR3 is made up of 14 amino acids. V lost 4 bases to trimming and J lost 6 bases; unmatched junction nucleotides: 7. The CDR3 is CASSYQGAPSEAFF. The CDR3 DNA sequence: TGTGCCAGCAGCTATCAGGGGGCGCCGTCTGAAGCTTTCTTT.

The chain is built from TRBV28 and TRBJ1-5; 9 positions match TRBD1. V lost 4 bases and J lost 7; bases outside the gene matches: 8. The length of the CDR3 is 15 residues. From germline, CDR1 is MDHEN and CDR2 SYDVKM. CDR3 nucleotides: TGTGCCAGCAGTTCTCCGACAGGGGGGAAACAGCCCCAGCATTTT. This encodes CASSSPTGGKQPQHF.

This sequence joins TRBV28 and TRBJ1-5, with no clear D. Trimming took 6 bases from V and 0 from J, leaving 15 bases between them. Germline assignment: CDR1 MDHEN and CDR2 SYDVKM. This CDR3 is 16 amino acids long. CDR3 nucleotides: TGTGCCAGCAGGCTTCGCGGGGAGTATAGCAATCAGCCCCAGCATTTT. Encoded protein: CASRLRGEYSNQPQHF.

The V and J genes are TRBV5-1 and TRBJ2-2, with a possible D match to TRBD2 (6 bases). V lost 2 bases and J lost 3, with 11 bases in between. Germline V gene sequence: CDR1 SGHRS, CDR2 YFSETQ. The CDR3 spans 15 residues. CDR3 sequence (DNA): TGCGCCAGCAGCTTAGGACTACAGGACACCGGGGAGCTGTTTTTT. Translated: CASSLGLQDTGELFF.

There are a few counts of this clone. The gene calls are TRBV2 and TRBJ2-3; tentative D call: TRBD1 (5 bases). V shed 5 bases and J shed 0 bases, with 15 bases lying between them. Per the germline V gene, CDR1 is SNHLY and CDR2 is FYNNEI. This CDR3 is built from 16 residues. The CDR3 loop is CASSFALGPSTDTQYF. CDR3 DNA: TGTGCCAGCAGTTTCGCGTTGGGGCCGAGCACAGATACGCAGTATTTT.

V usage is TRBV30 and J usage is TRBJ2-2; 12 bases are a match to TRBD2. Germline CDR1 GTSNPN, CDR2 SVGIG (reference sequence). V lost 7 bases, J lost 2 bases, and 8 bases stayed unmatched. CDR3 length: 16 amino acids. The CDR3 protein is CALRTSGTGNTGELFF. CDR3 DNA sequence: TGTGCCTTAAGGACTAGCGGGACGGGTAACACCGGGGAGCTGTTTTTT.

The V gene is TRBV29-1, the J gene TRBJ1-1, with D maybe TRBD1 (6 bases). Germline V gene data show CDR1 as SQVTM and CDR2 as ANQGSEA. The CDR3 spans 12 residues. For the CDR3, the DNA is TGCGGCGGGGGGGAGGGGGACACTGAAGCTTTCTTT. Amino acids: CGGGEGDTEAFF.

This chain joins TRBV13 and TRBJ2-7; D is undetermined. The CDR3 loop spans 14 amino acids. Trimming removed 5 bases from V and 4 bases from J, with 15 bases in between. Germline CDR1 is PRHDT and CDR2 is FYEKMQ (reference sequence). The chain's CDR3 is CASSVGAFNYEQYF. The CDR3 DNA is TGTGCCAGCAGCGTCGGAGCCTTTAATTACGAGCAGTACTTC.

V is TRBV7-9 and J is TRBJ1-3; TRBD1 is a possible D gene (5 bases). V gave up 0 bases and J gave up 1 base, with 7 bases separating them. The germline V gene has CDR1 SEHNR and CDR2 FQNEAQ (reference sequence). This CDR3 has 15 amino acids. The CDR3 DNA reads as TGTGCCAGCAGCTTAGCGGGGCGTTCTGGAAACACCATATATTTT. Translation: CASSLAGRSGNTIYF. Filled out from reference TRBV7-9 and TRBJ1-3, the complete variable domain reads DTGVSQNPRHKITKRGQNVTFRCDPISEHNRLYWYRQTLGQGPEFLTYFQNEAQLEKSRLLSDRFSAERPKGSFSTLEIQRTEQGDSAMYLCASSLAGRSGNTIYFGEGSWLTVV.

This clone turned up a few times. The rearrangement links TRBV27 to TRBJ1-2; D might be TRBD1 (5 bases). The CDR3 is 15 amino acids. V gave up 6 bases and J gave up 4 bases, with 18 bases separating them. Germline assignment: CDR1 MNHEY and CDR2 SMNVEV (reference sequence). CDR3 nucleotide sequence: TGTGCCAGCAGCTTAGACCCGCGACAGAGCTATGGCTACACCTTC. Amino acids: CASSLDPRQSYGYTF.

The genes are TRBV5-4 and TRBJ2-3, with TRBD2 matching over 8 bases. There are 14 residues in the CDR3. CDR1 is SGHNT, CDR2 YYREEE, per germline (reference sequence). Trimming at V came to 1 base and at J to 7 bases, leaving 5 bases not matched to a gene. CDR3 bases: TGTGCCAGCAGCTTGCGGGAGGGCACGAATACGCAGTATTTT. Protein: CASSLREGTNTQYF.

V gene TRBV27 combines with J gene TRBJ2-6, with TRBD1 identical over 10 bases. The CDR3 has 19 amino acids. Germline lookup yields CDR1 MNHEY and CDR2 SMNVEV (reference sequence). V trimming: 3 bases; J trimming: 4 bases; junction bases outside the gene matches: 12. The CDR3, as DNA: TGTGCCAGCAGTTTGATAGCGAGACAGGGGGCTGCCGGGGCCAACGTCCTGACTTTC. It specifies CASSLIARQGAAGANVLTF.

The rearrangement joins TRBV7-9 to TRBJ2-3; TRBD2 is a possible D gene (5 bases). The CDR3 runs 14 residues. Germline V gives CDR1 SEHNR, CDR2 FQNEAQ (reference sequence). Trimming removed 1 base at V and 6 bases at J, with 11 bases between. Here the CDR3 reads CASSLEGVYDTQYF. The CDR3 DNA reads TGTGCCAGCAGCTTAGAGGGAGTCTACGATACGCAGTATTTT.

The rearrangement uses TRBV7-8 and TRBJ2-4, with 7 bases that match TRBD2. The germline gives CDR1 SGHVS, CDR2 FQNEAQ. This CDR3 contains 17 residues. After removal of 1 base from V and 4 bases from J, the junction contained 10 bases not matched to a gene. CDR3 amino acids: CASSLEYSGKEKNIQYF. The CDR3 region has the DNA TGTGCCAGCAGCTTAGAGTACAGCGGGAAGGAGAAAAACATTCAGTACTTC.

As for this clone: Other DNA sequences within the sample encode an identical CDR3. V and J are TRBV19 and TRBJ2-7, with TRBD1 matching over 7 bases. The length of the CDR3 is 14 residues. V shed 3 bases and J 7 bases; nucleotides not matched to a gene: 9. Germline V CDR1 and CDR2: LNHDA, SQIVND (reference sequence). The CDR3 loop reads CASSIGTALYEQYF. The CDR3 DNA is TGTGCCAGTAGTATCGGGACAGCACTATATGAGCAGTACTTC.

This clone was found once. The chain links TRBV28 to TRBJ1-1; 10 bases line up with TRBD1. J gave up 4 bases and V 5 bases, and 10 bases lay outside the gene matches. The CDR3 sequence is 16 residues long. The germline CDR1 and CDR2 sequences are MDHEN and SYDVKM. CDR3 DNA: TGTGCCAGCAGTCTGGACAGGGGGTGGTGGGGCACTGAAGCTTTCTTT. Translation: CASSLDRGWWGTEAFF.

The rearrangement joins TRBV7-9 to TRBJ1-1; maybe TRBD1 (6 bases). V lost 3 bases, J lost 4 bases, and 9 bases lay in between. CDR3 length equals 13 residues. Germline CDR1 and CDR2: SEHNR and FQNEAQ (reference sequence). CDR3 loop: CASSFPGVTEAFF. Here the CDR3 DNA reads TGTGCCAGCAGCTTTCCAGGGGTCACTGAAGCTTTCTTT.

The V and J genes are TRBV9 and TRBJ2-7, with D unclear. This CDR3 is 13 amino acids long. The V end lost 0 bases, the J end lost 0 bases, and 4 bases lay between the germline ends. Germline V CDR1 and CDR2: SGDLS, YYNGEE. For the CDR3, the DNA is TGTGCCAGCAGCGTAGGCAGCTCCTACGAGCAGTACTTC. Residues: CASSVGSSYEQYF.

The table lists this clone with a count of one. The chain uses TRBV29-1 and TRBJ2-7, with D perhaps TRBD1 (7 bases). CDR3 length: 12 amino acids. V lost 8 bases, J lost 5 bases, and 16 bases lay in between. CDR1 is SQVTM, CDR2 ANQGSEA, per germline. The CDR3 spells CSSRGGGDEQYF. The CDR3 DNA reads as TGCAGCTCCCGTGGAGGGGGCGACGAGCAGTACTTC.

The chain couples TRBV29-1 to TRBJ2-1, with D perhaps matching TRBD2 (5 bases). Germline CDR1 and CDR2: SQVTM and ANQGSEA. Trimming shortened V by 3 bases and J by 9 bases, and 12 bases separated the two germline ends. The CDR3 has 12 residues. The CDR3, as DNA: TGCAGCGTTGAGCCTATCAGCGGTGAGCAGTTCTTC. Protein: CSVEPISGEQFF.

This clone was seen only a few times. This chain links TRBV6-6 with TRBJ1-5; 7 bases agree with TRBD1. Trimming removed 6 bases from V and 6 bases from J; junction bases left unmatched: 5. Looked up from germline, CDR1 is MNHNY and CDR2 is SVGAGI (reference sequence). The CDR3 totals 13 residues. The CDR3 spells CASSIDRVQPQHF. The DNA for the CDR3 is TGTGCCAGCAGCATCGACAGGGTTCAGCCCCAGCATTTT.